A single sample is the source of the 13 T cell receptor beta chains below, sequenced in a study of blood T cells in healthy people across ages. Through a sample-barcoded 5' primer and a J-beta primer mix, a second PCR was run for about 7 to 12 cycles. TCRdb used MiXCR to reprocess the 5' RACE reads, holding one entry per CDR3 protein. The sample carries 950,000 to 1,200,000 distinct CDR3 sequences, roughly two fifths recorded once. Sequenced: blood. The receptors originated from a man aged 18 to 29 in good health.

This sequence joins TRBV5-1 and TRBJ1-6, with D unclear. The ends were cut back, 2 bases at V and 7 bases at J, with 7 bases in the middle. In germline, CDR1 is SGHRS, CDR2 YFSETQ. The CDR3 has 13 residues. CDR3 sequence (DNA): TGCGCCAGCAGCTTTATGGAGAATTCACCCCTCCACTTT. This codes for CASSFMENSPLHF. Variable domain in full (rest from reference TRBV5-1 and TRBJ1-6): KAGVTQTPRYLIKTRGQQVTLSCSPISGHRSVSWYQQTPGQGLQFLFEYFSETQRNKGNFPGRFSGRQFSNSRSEMNVSTLELGDSALYLCASSFMENSPLHFGNGTRLTVT.

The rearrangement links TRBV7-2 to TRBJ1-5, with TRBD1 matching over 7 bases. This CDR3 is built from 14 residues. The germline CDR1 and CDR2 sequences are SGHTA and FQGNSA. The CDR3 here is CATGTEYSNQPQHF. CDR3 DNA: TGTGCAACCGGGACAGAGTATAGCAATCAGCCCCAGCATTTT. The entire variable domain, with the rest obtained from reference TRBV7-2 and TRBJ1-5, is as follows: GAGVSQSPSNKVTEKGKDVELRCDPISGHTALYWYRQSLGQGLEFLIYFQGNSAPDKSGLPSDRFSAERTGGSVSTLTIQRTQQEDSAVYLCATGTEYSNQPQHFGDGTRLSIL.

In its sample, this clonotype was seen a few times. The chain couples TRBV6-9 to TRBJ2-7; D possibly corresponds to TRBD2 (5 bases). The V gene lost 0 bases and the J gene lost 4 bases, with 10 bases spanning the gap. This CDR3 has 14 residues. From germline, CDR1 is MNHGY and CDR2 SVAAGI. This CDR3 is CASSYSQRSYEQYF. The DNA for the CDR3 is TGTGCCAGCAGTTATTCTCAGCGGTCATACGAGCAGTACTTC.

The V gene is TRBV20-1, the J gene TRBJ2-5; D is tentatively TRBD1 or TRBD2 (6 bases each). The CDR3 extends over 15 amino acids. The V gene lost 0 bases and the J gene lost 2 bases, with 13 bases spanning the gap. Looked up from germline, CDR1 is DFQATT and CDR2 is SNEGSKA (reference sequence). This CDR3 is CSARDKRRGQETQYF. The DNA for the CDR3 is TGCAGTGCTAGAGATAAGAGGAGGGGGCAAGAGACCCAGTACTTC.

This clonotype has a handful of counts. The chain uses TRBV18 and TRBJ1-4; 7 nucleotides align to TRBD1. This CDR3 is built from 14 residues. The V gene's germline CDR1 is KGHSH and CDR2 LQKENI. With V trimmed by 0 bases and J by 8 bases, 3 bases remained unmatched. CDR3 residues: CASSPPDRREKLFF. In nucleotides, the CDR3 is TGTGCCAGCTCACCACCGGACAGGCGCGAAAAACTGTTTTTT.

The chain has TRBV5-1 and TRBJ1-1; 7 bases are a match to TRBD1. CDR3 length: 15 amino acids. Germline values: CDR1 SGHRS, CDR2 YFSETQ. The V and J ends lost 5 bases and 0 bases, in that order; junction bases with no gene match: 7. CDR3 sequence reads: CASRTSGTVNTEAFF. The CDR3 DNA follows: TGCGCCAGCAGAACTTCCGGGACAGTGAACACTGAAGCTTTCTTT.

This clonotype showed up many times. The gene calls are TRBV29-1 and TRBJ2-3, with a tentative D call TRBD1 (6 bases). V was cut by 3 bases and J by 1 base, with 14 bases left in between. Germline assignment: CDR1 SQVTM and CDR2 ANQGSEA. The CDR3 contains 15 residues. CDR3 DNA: TGCAGCGTTGATCTAGCCAGGGGCGGCACAGATACGCAGTATTTT. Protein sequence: CSVDLARGGTDTQYF.

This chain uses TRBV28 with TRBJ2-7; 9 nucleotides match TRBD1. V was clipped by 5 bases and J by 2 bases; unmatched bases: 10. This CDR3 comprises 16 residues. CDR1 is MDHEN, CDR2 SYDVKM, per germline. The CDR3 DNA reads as TGTGCCAGCAGTCGTGACCGGACAGGGGATACCTACGAGCAGTACTTC. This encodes CASSRDRTGDTYEQYF.

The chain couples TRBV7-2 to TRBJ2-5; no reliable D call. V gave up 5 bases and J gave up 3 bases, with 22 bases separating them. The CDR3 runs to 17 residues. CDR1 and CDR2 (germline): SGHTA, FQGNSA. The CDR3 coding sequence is TGTGCCAGCAGCGCCCAGCAGATGTACAGATCTAAAGAGACCCAGTACTTC. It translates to CASSAQQMYRSKETQYF.

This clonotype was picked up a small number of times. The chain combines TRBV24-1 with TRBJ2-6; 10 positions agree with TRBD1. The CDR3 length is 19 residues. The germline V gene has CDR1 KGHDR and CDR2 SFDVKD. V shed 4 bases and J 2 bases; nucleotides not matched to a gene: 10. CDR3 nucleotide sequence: TGTGCCACCAGTGACCGAAAGACAGGGGGCGATACTGGGGCCAACGTCCTGACTTTC. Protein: CATSDRKTGGDTGANVLTF.

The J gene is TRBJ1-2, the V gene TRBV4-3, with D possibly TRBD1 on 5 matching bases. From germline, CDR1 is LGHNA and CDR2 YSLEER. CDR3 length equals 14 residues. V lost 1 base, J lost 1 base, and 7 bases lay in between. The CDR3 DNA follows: TGCGCCAGCAGCCAAGCCCAGGGTAACTATGGCTACACCTTC. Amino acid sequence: CASSQAQGNYGYTF.

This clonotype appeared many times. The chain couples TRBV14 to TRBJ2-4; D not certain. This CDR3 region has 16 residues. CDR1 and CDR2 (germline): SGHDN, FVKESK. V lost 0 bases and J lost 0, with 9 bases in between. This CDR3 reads CASSQEGRIAKNIQYF. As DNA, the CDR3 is TGTGCCAGCAGCCAAGAGGGTAGGATAGCCAAAAACATTCAGTACTTC.

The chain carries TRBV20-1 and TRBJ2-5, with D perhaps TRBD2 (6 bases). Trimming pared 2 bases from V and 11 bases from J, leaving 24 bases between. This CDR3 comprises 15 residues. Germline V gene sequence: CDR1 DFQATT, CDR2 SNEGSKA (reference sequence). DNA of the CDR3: TGCAGTGCTAGATCCCCTAGGGAGGCCTACAATGAGCAGTACTTC. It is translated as CSARSPREAYNEQYF.